These T cell receptor beta chains were read from a single sample in a study of technical replicates of blood from several donors. Sequencing used immunoSEQ multiplex PCR; TCRdb keeps in-frame clones, though not all of them. This sample has 80,000 to 100,000 clones, with roughly 95% found just once. Sequencing was performed on T cells isolated from PBMCs. The receptor set was obtained from a human donor in good health. The CDR3 runs from the conserved cysteine through the conserved F or W. A D gene is named only where the DNA matches it firmly. The size entry is marked missing in some rows and otherwise reads once, few, many or a size class.

D gene: NA
V gene: TRBV6-6
J gene: TRBJ1-1
clone size: NA
CDR3 DNA: TGTGCCAGCGTGAGTAGCATGAACACTGAAGCTTTCTTT
CDR3 protein: CASVSSMNTEAFF

D gene: TRBD1
V gene: TRBV29-1
J gene: TRBJ2-1
clone size: NA
CDR3 DNA: TGCAGCGTTGAAGGGACAGGGAGCAATGAGCAGTTCTTC
CDR3 protein: CSVEGTGSNEQFF

D gene: NA
V gene: TRBV19
J gene: TRBJ1-2
clone size: NA
CDR3 DNA: TGTGCCAGTGGGACTACGGGGGACCTCCTGGGTGGCTACACCTTC
CDR3 protein: CASGTTGDLLGGYTF

D gene: TRBD1
V gene: TRBV6-5
J gene: TRBJ1-2
clone size: NA
CDR3 DNA: TGTGCCAGCAGTTACTCGACAGGGAGTGGCTACACCTTC
CDR3 protein: CASSYSTGSGYTF

D gene: NA
V gene: TRBV19
J gene: TRBJ2-7
clone size: NA
CDR3 DNA: TGTGCCAGTAGTACCCGACAGAAAGCCGAGCAGTACTTC
CDR3 protein: CASSTRQKAEQYF

D gene: NA
V gene: TRBV19
J gene: TRBJ2-7
clone size: NA
CDR3 DNA: TGTGCCAGTAGTGATGAACAGGGTCTAGTTCCTATCGAGCAGTACTTC
CDR3 protein: CASSDEQGLVPIEQYF

D gene: NA
V gene: TRBV5-1
J gene: TRBJ1-2
clone size: NA
CDR3 DNA: TGCGCCAGCAGCTTGGTGGACAGTCGAAATGGCTACACCTTC
CDR3 protein: CASSLVDSRNGYTF

D gene: NA
V gene: TRBV7-8
J gene: TRBJ2-4
clone size: NA
CDR3 DNA: TGTGCCAGCAGCTTAGCGAGAGGCTTAGCCAAAAACATTCAGTACTTC
CDR3 protein: CASSLARGLAKNIQYF

D gene: NA
V gene: TRBV25-1
J gene: TRBJ1-2
clone size: NA
CDR3 DNA: TGTGCCAGCAGTGAGGTCCGACAGTCGGGCTACACCTTC
CDR3 protein: CASSEVRQSGYTF

D gene: TRBD2
V gene: TRBV5-4
J gene: TRBJ2-7
clone size: NA
CDR3 DNA: TGTGCCAGCAGCTCGACTAGCGGGAGAGGCCCCTCCTACGAGCAGTACTTC
CDR3 protein: CASSSTSGRGPSYEQYF

D gene: NA
V gene: TRBV4-1
J gene: TRBJ2-3
clone size: once
CDR3 DNA: TGCGCCAGCAGCCAAGTTCCGTTAGATACGCAGTATTTT
CDR3 protein: CASSQVPLDTQYF

D gene: NA
V gene: TRBV28
J gene: TRBJ2-1
clone size: NA
CDR3 DNA: TGTGCCAGCAGTTTATTCTTCCAGGGCATAGGCAATGAGCAGTTCTTC
CDR3 protein: CASSLFFQGIGNEQFF

D gene: NA
V gene: TRBV28
J gene: TRBJ1-4
clone size: NA
CDR3 DNA: TGTGCCAGCAGTGTGGGACTGCTTGAAAAACTGTTTTTT
CDR3 protein: CASSVGLLEKLFF

D gene: TRBD1
V gene: TRBV7-9
J gene: TRBJ2-2
clone size: NA
CDR3 DNA: TGTGCCAGCAGGGCCGGGACAGGGGATGTCGGGGAGCTGTTTTTT
CDR3 protein: CASRAGTGDVGELFF

D gene: NA
V gene: TRBV28
J gene: TRBJ2-6
clone size: NA
CDR3 DNA: TGTGCCAGCACCCACCCACAGGGCCAATCTGGGGCCAACGTCCTGACTTTC
CDR3 protein: CASTHPQGQSGANVLTF

D gene: NA
V gene: TRBV28
J gene: TRBJ1-4
clone size: NA
CDR3 DNA: TGTGCCAGCAGTTTAGGGGTCAGGGTTAATGAAAAACTGTTTTTT
CDR3 protein: CASSLGVRVNEKLFF

D gene: TRBD1
V gene: TRBV19
J gene: TRBJ2-2
clone size: NA
CDR3 DNA: TGTGCCGCGTTAGACAGGGAACGTAACACCGGGGAGCTGTTTTTT
CDR3 protein: CAALDRERNTGELFF

D gene: NA
V gene: TRBV9
J gene: TRBJ2-3
clone size: NA
CDR3 DNA: TGTGCCAGCAGCCTTTTGAATACGGGAGCAGATACGCAGTATTTT
CDR3 protein: CASSLLNTGADTQYF

D gene: TRBD1
V gene: TRBV4-3
J gene: TRBJ2-7
clone size: NA
CDR3 DNA: TGCGCCAGCAGCCTGGGACAGGGGGACATCTACGAGCAGTACTTC
CDR3 protein: CASSLGQGDIYEQYF

D gene: TRBD1
V gene: TRBV6-5
J gene: TRBJ2-7
clone size: NA
CDR3 DNA: TGTGCCAGCAGGACAGGGGTTACCTACGAGCAGTACTTC
CDR3 protein: CASRTGVTYEQYF

D gene: NA
V gene: TRBV6-6
J gene: TRBJ2-7
clone size: NA
CDR3 DNA: TGTGCCAGCTGCGACAGAATGAGCGAGCAGTACTTC
CDR3 protein: CASCDRMSEQYF

D gene: TRBD2
V gene: TRBV30
J gene: TRBJ2-1
clone size: NA
CDR3 DNA: TGTGCCTGGATGCCTAGCGGGAGCTATGAGCAGTTCTTC
CDR3 protein: CAWMPSGSYEQFF

D gene: TRBD1
V gene: TRBV10-3
J gene: TRBJ2-7
clone size: NA
CDR3 DNA: TGTGCCATCAGCGGGACAGGGCGGGCGGCCTACGAGCAGTACTTC
CDR3 protein: CAISGTGRAAYEQYF

D gene: NA
V gene: TRBV6-4
J gene: TRBJ1-1
clone size: NA
CDR3 DNA: TGTGCCAGCAGCGCCACAGGAAATACTGAAGCTTTCTTT
CDR3 protein: CASSATGNTEAFF